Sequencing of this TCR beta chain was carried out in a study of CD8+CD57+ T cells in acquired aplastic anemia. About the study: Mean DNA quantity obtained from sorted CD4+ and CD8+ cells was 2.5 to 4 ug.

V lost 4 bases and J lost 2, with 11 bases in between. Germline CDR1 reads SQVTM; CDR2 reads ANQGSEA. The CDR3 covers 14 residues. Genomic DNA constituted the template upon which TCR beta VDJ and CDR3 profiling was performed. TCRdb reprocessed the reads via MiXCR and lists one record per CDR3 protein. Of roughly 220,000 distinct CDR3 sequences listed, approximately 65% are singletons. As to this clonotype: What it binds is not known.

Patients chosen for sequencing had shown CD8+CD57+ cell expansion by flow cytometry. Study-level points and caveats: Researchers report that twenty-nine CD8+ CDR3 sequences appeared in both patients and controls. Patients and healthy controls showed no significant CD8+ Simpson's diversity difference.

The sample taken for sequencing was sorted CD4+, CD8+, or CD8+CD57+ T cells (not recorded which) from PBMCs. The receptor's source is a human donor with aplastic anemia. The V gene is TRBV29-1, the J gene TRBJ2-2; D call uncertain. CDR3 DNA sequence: TGCAGCGTTGTGGCAGAGATAAACACCGGGGAGCTGTTTTTT. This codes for CSVVAEINTGELFF.